The source of this T cell receptor (beta chain) is a study of blood T cell repertoires in COVID-19. Study at large: COVID-19 samples, acute and convalescent, were from the United States, Italy and Spain. PBMCs, B-cell-depleted T cells, or T cells provided the cDNA or gDNA that made up the material.

This CDR3 is built from 18 residues. J lost 8 bases, V lost 0 bases, and 11 bases had no gene match. The germline CDR1 and CDR2 sequences are SGHRS and YFSETQ. Per the study methods: Amplification from reference gene primers served as the basis for estimated nucleated cell counts. Produced via immunoSEQ multiplex PCR; TCRdb's table is partial and in-frame only. The V and J calls and clone size were taken over from that table, and D and trimming were inferred from the DNA. The sample contains 55,000 to 65,000 clones, roughly 90% of which appear only once. This clonotype originated in an elderly woman with active COVID-19. The chain employs TRBV5-1 and TRBJ2-1, with TRBD2 matching over 13 bases. Material: peripheral blood. The CDR3 spells CASSLEPRGTSGTHEQFF. CDR3 in DNA: TGCGCCAGCAGCTTGGAGCCCCGAGGGACTAGCGGGACGCATGAGCAGTTCTTC.